This T cell receptor (beta chain) originates from a study of post-analysis software for immune sequencing data. Study in general: The disease courses spanned relapsing-remitting, secondary progressive and progressive-relapsing forms of multiple sclerosis. Whole-study results and caveats: The F measure placed samples prepared in the same batch into strongly shared clusters. Significantly lower normalized Chao1 diversity was found in patients with multiple sclerosis relative to controls. Five or six TRBV segments were significantly more frequent in patients than in controls. TRBV5-6, TRBV5-1 and TRBV20-1 were among these segments.

CDR3 size: 14 residues. Germline V gives CDR1 SGHVS, CDR2 FNYEAQ. V was shortened by 0 bases and J by 7 bases, with 12 bases between the two germline ends. Unique molecular identifiers had been added to the TCR beta cDNA libraries. cDNA molecules numbering roughly 0.5 million came from roughly 1 to 10 million T cells. Using its own MiXCR run on the PCR reads, TCRdb lists one record per CDR3 protein. The data contain hundreds of thousands of distinct CDR3 sequences, around 40% of them seen just once; the ten biggest clones take up around an eighth. Of note for this clonotype: What it binds is not known.

The chain couples TRBV7-6 to TRBJ1-1, with D possibly TRBD1 on 5 matching bases. The TCR was taken from a girl aged 10 to 17 with multiple sclerosis. The sequencing input was blood. The chain's CDR3 is CASSLAGGGGEAFF. The CDR3 DNA sequence: TGTGCCAGCAGCTTAGCAGGCGGGGGTGGTGAAGCTTTCTTT.